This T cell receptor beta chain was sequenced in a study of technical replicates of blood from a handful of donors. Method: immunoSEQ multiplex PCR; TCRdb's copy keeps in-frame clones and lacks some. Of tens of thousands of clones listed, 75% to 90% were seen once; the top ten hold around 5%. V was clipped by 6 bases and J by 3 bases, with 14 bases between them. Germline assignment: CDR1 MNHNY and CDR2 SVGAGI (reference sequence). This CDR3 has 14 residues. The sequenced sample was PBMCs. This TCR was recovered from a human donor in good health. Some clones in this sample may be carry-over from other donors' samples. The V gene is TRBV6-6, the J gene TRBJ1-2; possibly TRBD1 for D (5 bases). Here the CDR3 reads CASRAPGFDYGYTF. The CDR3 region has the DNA TGTGCCAGCAGAGCCCCAGGGTTTGACTATGGCTACACCTTC.